This TCR beta chain is from a study of blood T cell repertoires in COVID-19. Overall study: PBMCs, B-cell-depleted T cells, or T cells provided the cDNA or gDNA that made up the material.

The CDR3 totals 14 residues. Germline V CDR1 and CDR2: SGHRS, YFSETQ. Trimming left V 0 bases short and J 4 bases short, with 8 bases between. Sequenced by immunoSEQ multiplex PCR; TCRdb stores in-frame clones only, minus some. The table lists 90,000 to 130,000 clones, approximately 85% of them singletons. This sequence joins TRBV5-1 and TRBJ1-5; D is ambiguous. This TCR came from a man between 65 and 85 years old with acute or convalescent COVID-19. Material: peripheral blood. The CDR3 DNA sequence: TGCGCCAGCAGCTTGGATGCCGGGAATCAGCCCCAGCATTTT. Encoded protein: CASSLDAGNQPQHF.